A selection of T cell receptor beta chains follows, all from one sample in a study of blood T cells in healthy people across ages. MiXCR was run by TCRdb on the 5' RACE reads, yielding one entry per CDR3 protein. The sample lists approximately 2,000,000 distinct CDR3 sequences, about 39% seen once, with 23% in the top ten. Sequencing input: blood. The receptors shown here come from a human donor in good health. Each CDR3 is given with its conserved first and last residue. A D gene is named only where the DNA matches it firmly. Clone size is shown for a subset of rows, as once, few, many or a class of expanded clone.

V	size	J	D	DNA	CDR3
TRBV6-6	NA	TRBJ1-1	NA	TGTGCCAGCAGTTACTCCCCAGGGACCACTGAAGCTTTCTTT	CASSYSPGTTEAFF
TRBV4-1	NA	TRBJ2-1	NA	TGCGCCAGCAGCCGGACAGGGAGGGACCAGTTCTTC	CASSRTGRDQFF
TRBV5-5	NA	TRBJ2-3	NA	TGTGCCAGCAGCTTGAGAGCTACTCAAGATACGCAGTATTTT	CASSLRATQDTQYF
TRBV7-2	few	TRBJ2-1	NA	TGTGCCAGCACGACGGGGCGGGGTAGGCACAATGAGCAGTTCTTC	CASTTGRGRHNEQFF
TRBV10-3	few	TRBJ2-1	NA	TGTGCCATCAGGGACAGCTACGAGCAGTTCTTC	CAIRDSYEQFF
TRBV7-2	NA	TRBJ1-1	TRBD1	TGTGCCAGCAGCCTACAGGGGGACTCTTTTGAAGCTTTCTTT	CASSLQGDSFEAFF
TRBV7-2	NA	TRBJ2-3	NA	TGTGCCAGCAGCTTAGCGGTACGAGATACGCAGTATTTT	CASSLAVRDTQYF
TRBV6-2/TRBV6-3	NA	TRBJ1-1	NA	TGTGCCAGTGTGTCGAGGATGAACACTGAAGCTTTCTTT	CASVSRMNTEAFF
TRBV11-3	NA	TRBJ1-1	NA	TGTGCCAGCAGCTGGTCGGCGTCCCTTGAAGCTTTCTTT	CASSWSASLEAFF
TRBV10-3	NA	TRBJ2-4	NA	TGTGCCATCAGTGAGTCGGGACGGGGGGCAGCCATTCAGTACTTC	CAISESGRGAAIQYF
TRBV20-1	NA	TRBJ2-1	NA	TGCAGTGCTAGAGATCCGGAACCATCCTACAATGAGCAGTTCTTC	CSARDPEPSYNEQFF
TRBV7-9	NA	TRBJ2-1	NA	TGTGCCAGCAGCTTCGACAGTTCAAACAATGAGCAGTTCTTC	CASSFDSSNNEQFF
TRBV9	few	TRBJ2-7	NA	TGTGCCAGCAGCGGTTTAGGGGGCGAGCAGTACTTC	CASSGLGGEQYF
TRBV12-3/TRBV12-4	few	TRBJ1-2	NA	TGTGCCAGCAGTCAGAATACGGGCTCTGGCTACACCTTC	CASSQNTGSGYTF
TRBV10-3	NA	TRBJ1-1	NA	TGTGCCATCAGTGAGAGAGGTGTGAACACTGAAGCTTTCTTT	CAISERGVNTEAFF
TRBV7-2	many	TRBJ1-2	NA	TGTGCCAGCAGCTTAACCCATTTCAGGGTTGGAGAAGGCTACACCTTC	CASSLTHFRVGEGYTF
TRBV5-6	once	TRBJ2-7	NA	TGTGCCAGCAGCTTGGCACAGGTCGGTTACGAGCAGTACTTC	CASSLAQVGYEQYF
TRBV7-2	few	TRBJ1-2	NA	TGTGCCAGCAGCCACGGTGCGGGGATAGCTAACTATGGCTACACCTTC	CASSHGAGIANYGYTF
TRBV5-5	few	TRBJ2-1	TRBD1	TGTGCCAGCAGCTTTAGACAGGGGGCCTTCTCTACTAACAATGAGCAGTTCTTC	CASSFRQGAFSTNNEQFF
TRBV29-1	once	TRBJ1-2	TRBD1	TGCAGCGTTGATATTTCTGGACAGGGGTATAACTATGGCTACACCTTC	CSVDISGQGYNYGYTF
TRBV5-1	NA	TRBJ2-2	NA	TGCGCCAGCGCTACGGCGGCAACCGGGGAGCTGTTTTTT	CASATAATGELFF
TRBV12-3/TRBV12-4	NA	TRBJ2-1	NA	TGTGCCAGCAGTTCTTGGGACCCGCCTCGGGCTGGGAGTGAGCAGTTCTTC	CASSSWDPPRAGSEQFF
TRBV5-6	NA	TRBJ2-7	NA	TGTGCCAGCAGCTTGGGCAGGCAACCCTCCTACGAGCAGTACTTC	CASSLGRQPSYEQYF
TRBV4-1	NA	TRBJ2-7	NA	TGCGCCAGCAGCCAAGATCAGAACCTAAACGAGCAGTACTTC	CASSQDQNLNEQYF
TRBV7-2	few	TRBJ2-3	TRBD1	TGTGCCAGCAGCCCCAACCCAGGGGGAACAGATACGCAGTATTTT	CASSPNPGGTDTQYF
TRBV6-1	NA	TRBJ1-2	NA	TGTGCCAGCAGTGAAAGGGGGGCTCCGTCTTTGGATGGCTACACCTTC	CASSERGAPSLDGYTF
TRBV7-3	NA	TRBJ2-3	NA	TGTGCCAGCAGCTTAATCGCAGGGCCAGATACGCAGTATTTT	CASSLIAGPDTQYF
TRBV6-5	NA	TRBJ2-1	TRBD1	TGTGCCAGCAGTTACTTCCGCTTACAGGGGGCGCGCAATGAGCAGTTCTTC	CASSYFRLQGARNEQFF
TRBV20-1	few	TRBJ1-2	TRBD1	TGCAGTGCTAGAGGGGAGACAGGGAACTATGGCTACACCTTC	CSARGETGNYGYTF
TRBV24-1	few	TRBJ2-1	NA	TGTGCCACCAGTGAGAACACAGGGAGACGGGACAATGAGCAGTTCTTC	CATSENTGRRDNEQFF
TRBV6-2/TRBV6-3	few	TRBJ2-5	NA	TGTGCCAGTCGGTCCTCCGGGACGGATGGGAAGCAGTACTTC	CASRSSGTDGKQYF
TRBV6-2/TRBV6-3	NA	TRBJ2-1	NA	TGTGCCAGCAAGATAGCGGACAATGAGCAGTTCTTC	CASKIADNEQFF
TRBV28	NA	TRBJ2-7	NA	TGTGCCAGCCAATTGGCCAGGGTCTCCTACGAGCAGTACTTC	CASQLARVSYEQYF
TRBV7-8	few	TRBJ2-7	NA	TGTGCCAGCAGCTTAGTAAGCACAGGTGGCTACGAGCAGTACTTC	CASSLVSTGGYEQYF
TRBV20-1	NA	TRBJ1-2	TRBD1	TGCAGTGCTAGAGGGGACAGGGGGCTCTATGGCTACACCTTC	CSARGDRGLYGYTF
TRBV5-6	NA	TRBJ1-5	NA	TGTGCCAGCAGCTCGATTGGGAGGGGCAATCAGCCCCAGCATTTT	CASSSIGRGNQPQHF